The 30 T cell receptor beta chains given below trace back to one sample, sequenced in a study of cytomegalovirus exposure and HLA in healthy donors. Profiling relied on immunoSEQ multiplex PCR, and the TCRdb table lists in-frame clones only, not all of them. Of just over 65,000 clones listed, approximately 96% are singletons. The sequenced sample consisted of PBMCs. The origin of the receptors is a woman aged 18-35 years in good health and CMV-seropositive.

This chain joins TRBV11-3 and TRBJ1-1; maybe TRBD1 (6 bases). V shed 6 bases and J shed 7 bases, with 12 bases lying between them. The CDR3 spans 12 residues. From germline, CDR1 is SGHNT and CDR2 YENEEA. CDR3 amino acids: CASSSKGGEAFF. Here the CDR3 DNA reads TGTGCCAGCAGTTCTAAAGGGGGTGAAGCTTTCTTT.

CDR3 amino acids: CASAWSAYEQYF. CDR3 nucleotide sequence: TGTGCCAGCGCCTGGTCAGCCTACGAGCAGTACTTC. The rearrangement uses TRBV6-1 and TRBJ2-7; the D is unclear. Trimming stripped 8 bases from V and 2 bases from J, with 10 bases between. The germline V gene has CDR1 MNHNS and CDR2 SASEGT. This CDR3 contains 12 residues.

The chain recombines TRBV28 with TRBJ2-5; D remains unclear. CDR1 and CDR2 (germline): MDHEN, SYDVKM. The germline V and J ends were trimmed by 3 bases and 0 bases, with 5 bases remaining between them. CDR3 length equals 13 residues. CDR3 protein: CASSFTHQETQYF. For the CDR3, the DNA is TGTGCCAGCAGTTTTACACACCAAGAGACCCAGTACTTC.

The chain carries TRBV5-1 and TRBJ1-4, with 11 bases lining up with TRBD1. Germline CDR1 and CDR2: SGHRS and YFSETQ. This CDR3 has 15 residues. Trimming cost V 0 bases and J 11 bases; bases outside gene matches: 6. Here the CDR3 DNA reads TGCGCCAGCAGCTTGGCCTGGGACAGGGGGAGTAAACTGTTTTTT. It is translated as CASSLAWDRGSKLFF.

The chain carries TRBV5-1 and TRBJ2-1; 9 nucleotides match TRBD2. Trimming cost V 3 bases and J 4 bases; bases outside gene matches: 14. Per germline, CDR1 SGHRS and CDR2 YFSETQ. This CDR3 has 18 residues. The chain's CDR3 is CASSSRSSGNPFYNEQFF. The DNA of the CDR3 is TGCGCCAGCAGCTCGAGGTCTAGCGGGAACCCTTTTTACAATGAGCAGTTCTTC. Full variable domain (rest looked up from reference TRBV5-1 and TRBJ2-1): KAGVTQTPRYLIKTRGQQVTLSCSPISGHRSVSWYQQTPGQGLQFLFEYFSETQRNKGNFPGRFSGRQFSNSRSEMNVSTLELGDSALYLCASSSRSSGNPFYNEQFFGPGTRLTVL.

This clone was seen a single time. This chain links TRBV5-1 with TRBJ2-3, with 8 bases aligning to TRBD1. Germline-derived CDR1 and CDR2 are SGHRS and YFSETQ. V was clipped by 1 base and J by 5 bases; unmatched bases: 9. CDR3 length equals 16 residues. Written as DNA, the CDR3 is TGCGCCAGCAGCTTGCATTCGACAGGGGTTGAAGATACGCAGTATTTT. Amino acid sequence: CASSLHSTGVEDTQYF.

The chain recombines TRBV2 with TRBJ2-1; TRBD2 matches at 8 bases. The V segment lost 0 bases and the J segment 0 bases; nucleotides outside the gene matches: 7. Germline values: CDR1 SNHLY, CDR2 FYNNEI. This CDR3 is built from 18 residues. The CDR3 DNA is TGTGCCAGCAGTGAAGCGCTTCAGCGGGGGAGCTCCTACAATGAGCAGTTCTTC. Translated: CASSEALQRGSSYNEQFF.

The CDR3 bases are TGTGCCAGCAGCGGGGACAGCAATTTAGATACGCAGTATTTT. Its translation is CASSGDSNLDTQYF. The chain couples TRBV9 to TRBJ2-3; 7 bases are a match to TRBD1. Germline V gives CDR1 SGDLS, CDR2 YYNGEE. V lost 3 bases to trimming and J lost 5 bases; unmatched junction nucleotides: 6. This CDR3 comprises 14 residues. The full variable domain, in which reference TRBV9 and TRBJ2-3 provide the parts outside the CDR3, is DSGVTQTPKHLITATGQRVTLRCSPRSGDLSVYWYQQSLDQGLQFLIQYYNGEERAKGNILERFSAQQFPDLHSELNLSSLELGDSALYFCASSGDSNLDTQYFGPGTRLTVL.

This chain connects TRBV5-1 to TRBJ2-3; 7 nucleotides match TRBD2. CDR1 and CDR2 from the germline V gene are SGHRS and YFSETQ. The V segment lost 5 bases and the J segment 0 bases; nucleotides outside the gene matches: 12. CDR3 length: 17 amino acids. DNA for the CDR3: TGCGCCAGCAGGACTAGAATGGGGAGGGCTAGCACAGATACGCAGTATTTT. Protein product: CASRTRMGRASTDTQYF. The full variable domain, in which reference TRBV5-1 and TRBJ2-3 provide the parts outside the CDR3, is KAGVTQTPRYLIKTRGQQVTLSCSPISGHRSVSWYQQTPGQGLQFLFEYFSETQRNKGNFPGRFSGRQFSNSRSEMNVSTLELGDSALYLCASRTRMGRASTDTQYFGPGTRLTVL.

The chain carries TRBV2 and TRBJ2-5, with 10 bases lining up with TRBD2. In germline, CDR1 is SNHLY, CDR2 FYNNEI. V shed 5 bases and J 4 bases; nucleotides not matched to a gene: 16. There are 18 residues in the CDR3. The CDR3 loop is CASSSGSSGRGMAETQYF. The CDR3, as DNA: TGTGCCAGCAGTAGCGGTTCTAGCGGGAGAGGAATGGCAGAGACCCAGTACTTC.

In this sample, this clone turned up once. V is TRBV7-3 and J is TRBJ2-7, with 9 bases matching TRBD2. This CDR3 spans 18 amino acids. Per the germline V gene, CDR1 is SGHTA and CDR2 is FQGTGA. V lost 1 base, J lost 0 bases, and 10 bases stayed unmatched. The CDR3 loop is CASSLSPLGSGSSYEQYF. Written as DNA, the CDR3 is TGTGCCAGCAGCTTAAGCCCTCTTGGTAGCGGGAGCTCCTACGAGCAGTACTTC.

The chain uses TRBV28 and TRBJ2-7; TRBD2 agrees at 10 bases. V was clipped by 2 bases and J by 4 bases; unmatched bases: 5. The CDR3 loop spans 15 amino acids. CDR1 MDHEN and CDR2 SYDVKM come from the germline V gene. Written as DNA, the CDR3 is TGTGCCAGCAGTTTAAGGAGTAGCGGGAGGTACGAGCAGTACTTC. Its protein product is CASSLRSSGRYEQYF.

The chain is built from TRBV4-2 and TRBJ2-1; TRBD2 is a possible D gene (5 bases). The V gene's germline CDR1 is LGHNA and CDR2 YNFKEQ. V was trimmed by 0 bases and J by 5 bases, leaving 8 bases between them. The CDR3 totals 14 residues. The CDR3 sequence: CASSQEGADNEQFF. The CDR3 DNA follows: TGTGCCAGCAGCCAAGAAGGAGCGGACAATGAGCAGTTCTTC.

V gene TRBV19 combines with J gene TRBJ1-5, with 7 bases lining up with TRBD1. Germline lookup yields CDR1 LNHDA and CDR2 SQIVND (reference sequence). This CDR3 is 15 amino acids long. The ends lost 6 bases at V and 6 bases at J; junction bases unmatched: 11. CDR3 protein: CASSEHRGQGQPQHF. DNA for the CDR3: TGTGCCAGTAGCGAACACAGGGGCCAGGGTCAGCCCCAGCATTTT.

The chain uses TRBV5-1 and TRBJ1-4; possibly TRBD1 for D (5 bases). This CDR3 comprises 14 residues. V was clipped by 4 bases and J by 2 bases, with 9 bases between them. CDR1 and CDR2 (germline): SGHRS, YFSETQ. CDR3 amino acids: CASSLRGTNEKLFF. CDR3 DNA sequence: TGCGCCAGCAGCCTACGGGGGACTAATGAAAAACTGTTTTTT.

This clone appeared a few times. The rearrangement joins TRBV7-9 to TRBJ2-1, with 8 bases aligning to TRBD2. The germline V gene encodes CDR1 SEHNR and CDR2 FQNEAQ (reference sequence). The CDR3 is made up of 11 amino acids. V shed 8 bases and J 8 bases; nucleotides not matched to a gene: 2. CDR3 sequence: CASGTSDEQFF. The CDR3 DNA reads TGTGCCAGCGGGACTAGTGATGAGCAGTTCTTC.

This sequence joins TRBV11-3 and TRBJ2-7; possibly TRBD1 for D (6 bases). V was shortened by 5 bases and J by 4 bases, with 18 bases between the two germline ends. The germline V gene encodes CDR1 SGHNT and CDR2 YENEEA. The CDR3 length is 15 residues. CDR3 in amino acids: CASSGGAGGGYEQYF. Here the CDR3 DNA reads TGTGCCAGCAGCGGCGGAGCTGGGGGCGGGTACGAGCAGTACTTC.

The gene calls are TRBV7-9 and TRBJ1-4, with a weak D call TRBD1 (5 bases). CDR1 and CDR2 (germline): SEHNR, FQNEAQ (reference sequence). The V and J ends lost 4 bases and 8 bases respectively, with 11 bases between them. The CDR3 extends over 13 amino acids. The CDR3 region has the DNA TGTGCCAGCAGCTCCCCTCGGGGGGAAAAACTGTTTTTT. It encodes CASSSPRGEKLFF.

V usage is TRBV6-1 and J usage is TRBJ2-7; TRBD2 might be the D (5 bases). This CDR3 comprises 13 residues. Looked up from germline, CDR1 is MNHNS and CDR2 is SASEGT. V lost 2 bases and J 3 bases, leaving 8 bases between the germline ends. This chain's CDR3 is CASSESEVYEQYF. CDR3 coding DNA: TGTGCCAGCAGTGAATCGGAGGTCTACGAGCAGTACTTC.

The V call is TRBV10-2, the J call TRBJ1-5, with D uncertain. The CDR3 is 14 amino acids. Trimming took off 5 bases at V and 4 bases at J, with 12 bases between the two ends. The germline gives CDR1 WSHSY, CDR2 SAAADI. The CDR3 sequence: CASSPDTRNQPQHF. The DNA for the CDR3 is TGCGCCAGCAGTCCAGACACTAGAAATCAGCCCCAGCATTTT.

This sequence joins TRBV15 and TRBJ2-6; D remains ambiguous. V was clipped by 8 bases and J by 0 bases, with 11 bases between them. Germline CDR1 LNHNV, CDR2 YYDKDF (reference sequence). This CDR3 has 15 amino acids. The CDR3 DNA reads TGTGCCACCGCTATGACAAGCTCTGGGGCCAACGTCCTGACTTTC. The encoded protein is CATAMTSSGANVLTF.

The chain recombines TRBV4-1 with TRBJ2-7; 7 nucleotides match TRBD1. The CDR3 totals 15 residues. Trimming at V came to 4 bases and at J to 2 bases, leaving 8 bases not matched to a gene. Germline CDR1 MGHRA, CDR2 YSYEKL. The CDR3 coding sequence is TGCGCCAGCAGCCGCTCCAGGGGGTCGGCCTACGAGCAGTACTTC. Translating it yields CASSRSRGSAYEQYF.

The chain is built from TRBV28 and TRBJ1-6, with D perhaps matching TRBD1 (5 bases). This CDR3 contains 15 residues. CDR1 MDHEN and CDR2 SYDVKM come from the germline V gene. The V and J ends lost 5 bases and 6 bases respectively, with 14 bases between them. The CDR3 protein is CASSGTGLSNSPLHF. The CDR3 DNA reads TGTGCCAGCAGTGGGACGGGACTGTCTAATTCACCCCTCCACTTT.

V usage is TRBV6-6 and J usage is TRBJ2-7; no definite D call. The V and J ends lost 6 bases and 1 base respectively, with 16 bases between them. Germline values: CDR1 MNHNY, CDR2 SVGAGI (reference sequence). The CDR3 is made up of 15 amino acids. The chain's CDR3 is CASRQRNLRSYEQYF. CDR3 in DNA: TGTGCCAGCAGACAAAGAAATTTGAGGTCCTACGAGCAGTACTTC.

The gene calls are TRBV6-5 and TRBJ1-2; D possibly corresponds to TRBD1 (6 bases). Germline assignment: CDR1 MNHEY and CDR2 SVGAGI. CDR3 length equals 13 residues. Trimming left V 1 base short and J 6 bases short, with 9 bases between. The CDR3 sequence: CASSYWKGDGYTF. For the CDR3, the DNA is TGTGCCAGCAGTTACTGGAAGGGGGATGGCTACACCTTC.

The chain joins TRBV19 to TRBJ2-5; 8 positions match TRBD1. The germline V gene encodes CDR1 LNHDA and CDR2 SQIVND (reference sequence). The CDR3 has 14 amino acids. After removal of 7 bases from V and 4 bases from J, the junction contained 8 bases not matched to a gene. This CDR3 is CASTSGGGLETQYF. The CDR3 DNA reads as TGTGCCAGTACGTCAGGGGGCGGTTTAGAGACCCAGTACTTC.

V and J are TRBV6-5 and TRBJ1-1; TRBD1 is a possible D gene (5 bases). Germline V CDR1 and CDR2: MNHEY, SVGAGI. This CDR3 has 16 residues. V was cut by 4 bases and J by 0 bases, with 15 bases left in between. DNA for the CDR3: TGTGCCAGCAGTTCCCCTCGACAGCACATGAACACTGAAGCTTTCTTT. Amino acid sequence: CASSSPRQHMNTEAFF.

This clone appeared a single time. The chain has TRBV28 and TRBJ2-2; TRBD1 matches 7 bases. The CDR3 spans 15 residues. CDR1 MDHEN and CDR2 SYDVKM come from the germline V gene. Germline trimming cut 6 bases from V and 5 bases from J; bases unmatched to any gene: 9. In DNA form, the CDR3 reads TGTGCCAGCAGCTTGACAGGGTGGGGGACCGGGGAGCTGTTTTTT. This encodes CASSLTGWGTGELFF.

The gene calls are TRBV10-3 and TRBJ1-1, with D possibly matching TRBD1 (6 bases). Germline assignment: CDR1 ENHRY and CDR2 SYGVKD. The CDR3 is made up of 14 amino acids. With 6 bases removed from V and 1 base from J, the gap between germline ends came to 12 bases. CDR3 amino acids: CAIRQQGRNTEAFF. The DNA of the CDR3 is TGTGCCATCAGGCAACAGGGTCGGAACACTGAAGCTTTCTTT.

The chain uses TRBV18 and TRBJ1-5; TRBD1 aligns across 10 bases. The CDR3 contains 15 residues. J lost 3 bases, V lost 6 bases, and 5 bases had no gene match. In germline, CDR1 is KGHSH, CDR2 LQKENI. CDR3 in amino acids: CASSLTGGTNQPQHF. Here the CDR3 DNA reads TGTGCCAGCTCCTTGACAGGGGGCACCAATCAGCCCCAGCATTTT.